Listed below are T cell receptor beta chains from one sample, sequenced in a study of radiotherapy plus CTLA-4 blockade in lung cancer. Repertoires were generated with immunoSEQ multiplex PCR, while TCRdb's copy carries only in-frame clones and drops some. The sample has around 110,000 clones, roughly 77% seen once. Sequencing was performed on peripheral blood, taken from a patient treated with radiotherapy plus ipilimumab. Receptors originate from a human donor with non-small cell lung cancer that progressed on radiotherapy plus ipilimumab. Some clones in this sample may be carry-over from other donors' samples. CDR3s include the opening cysteine and the closing phenylalanine or tryptophan. The order of the fields is V gene, D gene, J gene, CDR3 protein, CDR3 DNA. The D gene is left open where the match is weak.

v_gene: TRBV19
d_gene: TRBD1
j_gene: TRBJ2-7
CDR3aa: CASSIVLRTGSYEQYF
CDR3nt: TGTGCCAGTAGTATAGTACTCCGGACAGGGTCCTACGAGCAGTACTTC

v_gene: TRBV4-2
d_gene: -
j_gene: TRBJ1-2
CDR3aa: CASSQESGGGYTF
CDR3nt: TGTGCCAGCAGCCAAGAAAGCGGCGGGGGCTACACCTTC

v_gene: TRBV4-2
d_gene: TRBD2
j_gene: TRBJ2-1
CDR3aa: CASSQAPGLAGGKSSYNEQFF
CDR3nt: TGTGCCAGCAGCCAAGCCCCGGGACTAGCGGGGGGTAAGAGCTCCTACAATGAGCAGTTCTTC

v_gene: TRBV5-4
d_gene: -
j_gene: TRBJ1-2
CDR3aa: CASSPTNYGYTF
CDR3nt: TGTGCCAGCAGCCCGACTAACTATGGCTACACCTTC

v_gene: TRBV6-1
d_gene: -
j_gene: TRBJ1-4
CDR3aa: CASRERGEKLFF
CDR3nt: TGTGCCAGCAGGGAACGGGGTGAAAAACTGTTTTTT

v_gene: TRBV5-1
d_gene: TRBD1
j_gene: TRBJ1-2
CDR3aa: CASSFRDSYGYTF
CDR3nt: TGCGCCAGCAGCTTTAGGGACAGCTATGGCTACACCTTC

v_gene: TRBV28
d_gene: -
j_gene: TRBJ2-4
CDR3aa: CASSLAGLAKNIQYF
CDR3nt: TGTGCCAGCAGTTTGGCGGGGTTAGCCAAAAACATTCAGTACTTC

v_gene: TRBV5-1
d_gene: TRBD1
j_gene: TRBJ2-1
CDR3aa: CASSLVDREVNEQFF
CDR3nt: TGCGCCAGCAGCTTGGTCGACAGGGAAGTCAATGAGCAGTTCTTC

v_gene: TRBV29-1
d_gene: TRBD1
j_gene: TRBJ2-3
CDR3aa: CSVGQTESTDTQYF
CDR3nt: TGCAGCGTGGGACAGACAGAGAGCACAGATACGCAGTATTTT

v_gene: TRBV6-5
d_gene: TRBD1
j_gene: TRBJ1-1
CDR3aa: CASSWDRGNTEAFF
CDR3nt: TGTGCCAGCAGCTGGGACAGGGGGAACACTGAAGCTTTCTTT

v_gene: TRBV7-2
d_gene: -
j_gene: TRBJ1-5
CDR3aa: CASSLRGNQPQHF
CDR3nt: TGTGCCAGCAGCTTAAGAGGGAATCAGCCCCAGCATTTT

v_gene: TRBV6-1
d_gene: TRBD2
j_gene: TRBJ2-5
CDR3aa: CASRGGSGEYEAQYF
CDR3nt: TGTGCCAGCAGGGGAGGTAGCGGGGAATATGAGGCCCAGTACTTC

v_gene: TRBV7-2
d_gene: -
j_gene: TRBJ1-5
CDR3aa: CASSLEADQPQHF
CDR3nt: TGTGCCAGCAGCTTAGAAGCAGATCAGCCCCAGCATTTT

v_gene: TRBV4-1
d_gene: -
j_gene: TRBJ1-4
CDR3aa: CASGSGGAATNEKLFF
CDR3nt: TGCGCCAGCGGTAGCGGGGGGGCTGCAACTAATGAAAAACTGTTTTTT

v_gene: TRBV6-1
d_gene: -
j_gene: TRBJ1-5
CDR3aa: CASSEQGMRYQPQHF
CDR3nt: TGTGCCAGCAGTGAACAGGGTATGAGGTATCAGCCCCAGCATTTT

v_gene: TRBV25-1
d_gene: -
j_gene: TRBJ1-2
CDR3aa: CASSDSRQGYTF
CDR3nt: TGTGCCAGCAGTGACTCTAGACAGGGCTACACCTTC